Below are 11 T cell receptor beta chains sequenced from a single sample in a study of metastatic and nonmetastatic thyroid tumors. Patients were all untreated before their thyroid surgery. TCRdb reprocessed the PCR reads via MiXCR. Of 21,000 or so clones listed, less than 20% are singletons. Source material: blood. Receptors originate from a female donor with papillary thyroid cancer or a benign thyroid nodule (not recorded which). Some clones in this sample may be carry-over from other donors' samples.

The table lists this clone with many counts. The J gene is TRBJ2-1, the V gene TRBV5-6; TRBD2 matches 12 bases. V lost 2 bases to trimming and J lost 9 bases; unmatched junction nucleotides: 9. This CDR3 has 16 residues. Germline V lookup: CDR1 SGHDT, CDR2 YYEEEE. The DNA for the CDR3 is TGTGCCAGCAGCTTACTAGGACTAGCGGGAACCGCTGAGCAGTTCTTC. This gives the protein CASSLLGLAGTAEQFF.

The V call is TRBV4-1, the J call TRBJ1-2; D ambiguous. This CDR3 is built from 15 residues. V lost 3 bases and J lost 2, with 13 bases in between. CDR1 and CDR2 from the germline V gene are MGHRA and YSYEKL. CDR3 sequence (DNA): TGCGCCAGCAGCCATGTGGTACACGGGAACTATGGCTACACCTTC. Residues: CASSHVVHGNYGYTF.

This clone came up many times. The chain recombines TRBV14 with TRBJ2-5, with D unclear. The CDR3 sequence is 12 residues long. Per the germline V gene, CDR1 is SGHDN and CDR2 is FVKESK. Between the trimmed V and J ends, which lost 1 base and 7 bases, there was a span of 7 bases. This CDR3 is CASSQVEATQYF. DNA for the CDR3: TGTGCCAGCAGCCAAGTTGAGGCGACCCAGTACTTC.

With respect to this clone: At one end the junction does not follow the germline gene, possibly because of a read error. This chain joins TRBV12-3 or TRBV12-4 and TRBJ2-7; weak D call: TRBD2 (6 bases). This CDR3 has 15 residues. The CDR3 sequence: CASSLGAGPIPEQYF. The CDR3, as DNA: TGTGCCAGCAGCTTAGGTGCGGGGCCCATCCCCGAGCAGTACTTC.

This clone ranks as medium-sized. V is TRBV6-5 and J is TRBJ1-5, with 7 bases aligning to TRBD1. CDR3 size: 12 residues. Germline loops: CDR1 MNHEY, CDR2 SVGAGI. V was pared by 2 bases and J by 15 bases, with 7 bases of the junction left unmatched. The CDR3 reads CASSYIEQGRHF. CDR3 nucleotide sequence: TGTGCCAGCAGTTACATCGAACAGGGGCGGCATTTT.

The table lists this clone with many counts. J is TRBJ2-3 and V is TRBV3-1, with D perhaps TRBD1 (6 bases). CDR1 and CDR2 (germline): LGHDT, YNNKEL (reference sequence). The CDR3 is made up of 13 amino acids. V was trimmed by 4 bases and J by 5 bases, leaving 10 bases between them. The CDR3 DNA reads TGTGCCAGCAGCCTGAGAGGGGGAGATACGCAGTATTTT. It translates to CASSLRGGDTQYF.

The CDR3 DNA sequence: TGCAGTGCTAGAAATAAAAGATACCCTAACTATGGCTACACCTTC. It translates to CSARNKRYPNYGYTF. This chain uses TRBV20-1 with TRBJ1-2; D remains unclear. Trimming removed 2 bases at V and 0 bases at J, with 13 bases between. The CDR3 is 15 amino acids. The germline V gene encodes CDR1 DFQATT and CDR2 SNEGSKA (reference sequence).

The chain recombines TRBV7-7 with TRBJ2-1, with TRBD1 matching over 9 bases. CDR1 is SSHAT, CDR2 FNYEAQ, per germline (reference sequence). This CDR3 spans 18 amino acids. V dropped 9 bases and J dropped 7; count of bases not matched to a gene: 22. The DNA for the CDR3 is TGTGCCAGTAGCCTCAATACAGGGGGCTGGCCTACAGTAAATGAGCAGTTCTTC. It translates to CASSLNTGGWPTVNEQFF.

This clone showed up many times. The chain carries TRBV6-1 and TRBJ2-5; D remains unclear. Germline loops: CDR1 MNHNS, CDR2 SASEGT. The CDR3 has 17 amino acids. V lost 5 bases, J lost 3 bases, and 22 bases lay in between. In DNA form, the CDR3 reads TGTGCCAGCAGTTTCAACACCCAGATAATAGGGAAAGAGACCCAGTACTTC. Its translation is CASSFNTQIIGKETQYF.

This clone was counted at least ten times. The J gene is TRBJ1-6, the V gene TRBV20-1; maybe TRBD1 (5 bases). The germline V gene encodes CDR1 DFQATT and CDR2 SNEGSKA (reference sequence). V lost 0 bases to trimming and J lost 9 bases, with 12 bases between them. This CDR3 is built from 14 residues. The CDR3 reads CSARDGARVSPLHF. In nucleotides, the CDR3 is TGCAGTGCTAGAGATGGGGCGCGGGTTTCACCCCTCCACTTT.

This chain joins TRBV7-6 and TRBJ2-7; 12 nucleotides match TRBD2. After removal of 5 bases from V and 0 bases from J, the junction contained 8 bases not matched to a gene. Germline CDR1 and CDR2: SGHVS and FNYEAQ. This CDR3 comprises 17 residues. The CDR3 DNA follows: TGTGCCAGCAGCCCGACTAGCGGGGGTTCGCTCTCCTACGAGCAGTACTTC. Protein: CASSPTSGGSLSYEQYF.